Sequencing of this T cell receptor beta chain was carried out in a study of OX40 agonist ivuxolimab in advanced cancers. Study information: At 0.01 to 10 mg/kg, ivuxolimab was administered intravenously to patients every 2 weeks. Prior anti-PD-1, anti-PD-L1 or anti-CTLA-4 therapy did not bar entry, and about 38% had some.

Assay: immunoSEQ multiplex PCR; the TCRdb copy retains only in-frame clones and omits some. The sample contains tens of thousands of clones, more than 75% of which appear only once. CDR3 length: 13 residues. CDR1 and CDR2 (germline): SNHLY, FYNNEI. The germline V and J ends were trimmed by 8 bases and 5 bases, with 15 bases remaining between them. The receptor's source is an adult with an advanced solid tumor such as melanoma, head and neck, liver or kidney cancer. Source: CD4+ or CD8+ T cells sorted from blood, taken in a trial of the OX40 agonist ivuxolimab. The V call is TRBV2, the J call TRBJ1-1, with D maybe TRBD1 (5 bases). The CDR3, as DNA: TGTGCCAGCGGGGGGGGGACTTTTACTGAAGCTTTCTTT. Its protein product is CASGGGTFTEAFF. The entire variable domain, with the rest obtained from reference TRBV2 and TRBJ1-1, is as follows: EPEVTQTPSHQVTQMGQEVILRCVPISNHLYFYWYRQILGQKVEFLVSFYNNEISEKSEIFDDQFSVERPDGSNFTLKIRSTKLEDSAMYFCASGGGTFTEAFFGQGTRLTVV.